This TCR beta chain was captured by sequencing in a study of cytomegalovirus exposure and HLA in healthy donors. The study's findings and limits: A reported reduction in N-insertions relative to the roughly 700-donor mean was seen in an Asian-associated ancestry cluster in a later analysis.

This CDR3 comprises 16 residues. V was pared by 0 bases and J by 1 base, with 10 bases between. Looked up from germline, CDR1 is LNHNV and CDR2 is YYDKDF (reference sequence). Concerning this clone: Its cognate antigen is unknown.

PCR employed 60 Vbeta and 13 Jbeta primers. The assay was immunoSEQ multiplex PCR, and TCRdb's table has in-frame clones only and misses some. The top ten hold roughly 4.9% of the sample, which has about 99,000 clones, less than 85% seen once. The V and J genes are TRBV15 and TRBJ2-1, with D maybe TRBD2 (6 bases). The sequenced sample consisted of PBMCs. The receptor comes from a woman aged 18-29 years in good health and CMV-seropositive. The CDR3 nucleotides are TGTGCCACCAGCAGAGACCGGGACTCGTCCTACAATGAGCAGTTCTTC. This gives the protein CATSRDRDSSYNEQFF.